One and the same sample provided the 5 T cell receptor beta chains below, sequenced in a study of blood T cells in healthy people across ages. Sample-barcoded 5' priming and a J-beta primer mix drove a second PCR of about 6 to 12 cycles. TCRdb re-called the 5' RACE reads through MiXCR, storing one row per CDR3 protein. The repertoire holds approximately 1,700,000 distinct CDR3 sequences, with more than 35% as singletons. Sequenced sample: blood. These receptors all come from a human donor in good health.

The chain links TRBV20-1 to TRBJ2-5, with unresolved D. The J call is in doubt because the DNA end fits TRBJ2-7 better. CDR1 DFQATT and CDR2 SNEGSKA come from the germline V gene (reference sequence). CDR3 length: 15 amino acids. CDR3 bases: TGCAGTGCTAGGATTGCCCCGCGTATTTGGGACGAGCAGTACTTC. Its protein is CSARIAPRIWDEQYF.

The chain is built from TRBV9 and TRBJ1-6; TRBD1 is a possible D gene (5 bases). The germline CDR1 and CDR2 sequences are SGDLS and YYNGEE. V lost 0 bases to trimming and J lost 1 base, with 11 bases between them. The CDR3 sequence is 17 residues long. CDR3 bases: TGTGCCAGCAGCGTAGGGCAGGGAAGGTCCTATAATTCACCCCTCCACTTT. Protein product: CASSVGQGRSYNSPLHF.

As concerns this clonotype: This may be a read error: a much more frequent sequence differs by one nucleotide. The rearrangement uses TRBV2 and TRBJ2-5, with 9 bases matching TRBD1. This CDR3 spans 12 amino acids. CDR1 and CDR2 from the germline V gene are SNHLY and FYNNEI. CDR3 in amino acids: CVISGTGETQYF. CDR3 DNA: TGTGTCATTTCCGGGACAGGGGAGACCCAGTACTTC.

The chain uses TRBV10-2 and TRBJ2-5; TRBD2 matches at 9 bases. The CDR3 consists of 14 residues. The germline gives CDR1 WSHSY, CDR2 SAAADI. J was trimmed by 4 bases and V by 7 bases; bases with no gene match: 7. The DNA of the CDR3 is TGCGCCAGCAATCCTAGCGGGGCCAGAGAGACCCAGTACTTC. Its protein product is CASNPSGARETQYF.

The chain joins TRBV29-1 to TRBJ1-2; possible D gene TRBD1, 6 bases. Deletions cut 1 base from V and 10 bases from J, with 19 bases between. This CDR3 is 14 amino acids long. In germline, CDR1 is SQVTM, CDR2 ANQGSEA. The CDR3 DNA sequence: TGCAGCGTTGAAGCCGGACAGTACACCCTCATCTACACCTTC. Translation gives CSVEAGQYTLIYTF.